This T cell receptor (beta chain) was sequenced during a study of neurological immune-mediated disorders. Study-wide points: HTLV-1-associated myelopathy had the most TCR clonal expansion, whereas multiple sclerosis had the least (lower than in healthy controls).

V was clipped by 4 bases and J by 3 bases; unmatched bases: 4. Germline CDR1 is LGHDT and CDR2 is YNNKEL (reference sequence). The CDR3 consists of 15 residues. Ten or more counts support this clonotype. The target antigen is unknown. 5'RACE employing 10-nucleotide random UMIs yielded the cDNA. Each CDR3 protein gets one entry after TCRdb re-called the 5' RACE reads with MiXCR. The sample yields fewer than 11,000 distinct CDR3 sequences, around a fifth seen once. The source is a woman aged 60-70 years with HTLV-1-associated myelopathy (HAM/TSP). Input material: CD8+ T cells from blood. The genes are TRBV3-1 and TRBJ2-3, with TRBD1 matching over 10 bases. The chain's CDR3 is CASSPGQGETDTQYF. The CDR3 nucleotides are TGTGCCAGCAGCCCCGGACAGGGGGAAACAGATACGCAGTATTTT.